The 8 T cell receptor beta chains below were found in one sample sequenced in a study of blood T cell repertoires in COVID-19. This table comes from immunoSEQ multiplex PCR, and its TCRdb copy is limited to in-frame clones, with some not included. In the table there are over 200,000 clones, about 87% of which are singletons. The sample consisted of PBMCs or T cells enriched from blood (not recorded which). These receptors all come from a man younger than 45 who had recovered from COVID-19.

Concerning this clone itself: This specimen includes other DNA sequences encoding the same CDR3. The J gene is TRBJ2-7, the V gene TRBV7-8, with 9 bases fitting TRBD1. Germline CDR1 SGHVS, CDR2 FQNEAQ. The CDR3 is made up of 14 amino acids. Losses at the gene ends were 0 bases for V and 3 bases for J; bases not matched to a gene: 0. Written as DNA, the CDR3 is TGTGCCAGCAGCTTAGCGGGACAGGGCTACGAGCAGTACTTC. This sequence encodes CASSLAGQGYEQYF.

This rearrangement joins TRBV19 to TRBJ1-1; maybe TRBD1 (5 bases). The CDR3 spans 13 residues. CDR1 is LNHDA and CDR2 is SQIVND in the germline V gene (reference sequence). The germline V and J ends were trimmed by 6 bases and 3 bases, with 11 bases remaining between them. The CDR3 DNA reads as TGTGCCAGTAGCGACAGCAAGTACACTGAAGCTTTCTTT. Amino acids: CASSDSKYTEAFF.

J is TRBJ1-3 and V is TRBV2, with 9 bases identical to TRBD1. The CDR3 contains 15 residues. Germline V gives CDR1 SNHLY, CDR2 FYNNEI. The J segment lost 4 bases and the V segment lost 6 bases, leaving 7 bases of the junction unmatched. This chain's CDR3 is CASSVHRGQGNTIYF. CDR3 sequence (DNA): TGTGCCAGCAGCGTACACAGGGGGCAAGGAAACACCATATATTTT.

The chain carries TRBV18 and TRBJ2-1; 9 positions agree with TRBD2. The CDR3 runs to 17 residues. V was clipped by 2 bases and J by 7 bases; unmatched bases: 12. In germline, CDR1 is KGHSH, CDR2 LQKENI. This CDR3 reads CASSPSGSSGSRNEQFF. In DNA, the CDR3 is TGTGCCAGCTCACCAAGTGGGAGTAGCGGGAGCAGAAATGAGCAGTTCTTC. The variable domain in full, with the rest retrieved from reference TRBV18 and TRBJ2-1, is NAGVMQNPRHLVRRRGQEARLRCSPMKGHSHVYWYRQLPEEGLKFMVYLQKENIIDESGMPKERFSAEFPKEGPSILRIQQVVRGDSAAYFCASSPSGSSGSRNEQFFGPGTRLTVL.

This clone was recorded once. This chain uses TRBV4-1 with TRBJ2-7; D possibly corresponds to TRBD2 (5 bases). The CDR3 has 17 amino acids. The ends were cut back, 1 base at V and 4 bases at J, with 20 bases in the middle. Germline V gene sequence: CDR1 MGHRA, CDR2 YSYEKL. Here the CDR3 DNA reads TGCGCCAGCAGCCAAGTCCGTACGAGCGGATCATCTTACGAGCAGTACTTC. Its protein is CASSQVRTSGSSYEQYF.

The CDR3 sequence: CASSMGLLNTEAFF. CDR3 coding DNA: TGTGCCAGTAGTATGGGACTCCTGAACACTGAAGCTTTCTTT. The rearrangement uses TRBV19 and TRBJ1-1, with a weak D call TRBD1 (5 bases). Trimming removed 3 bases from V and 0 bases from J, with 8 bases in between. Germline CDR1 LNHDA, CDR2 SQIVND (reference sequence). CDR3 length equals 14 residues.

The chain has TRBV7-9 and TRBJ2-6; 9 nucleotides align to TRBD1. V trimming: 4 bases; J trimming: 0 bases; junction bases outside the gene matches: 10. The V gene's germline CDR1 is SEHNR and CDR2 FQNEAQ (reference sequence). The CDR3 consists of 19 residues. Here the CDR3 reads CASSSSNRGPSSGANVLTF. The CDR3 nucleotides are TGTGCCAGCAGCTCCTCGAACAGGGGGCCTAGCTCTGGGGCCAACGTCCTGACTTTC. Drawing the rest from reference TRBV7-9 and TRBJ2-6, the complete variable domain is DTGVSQNPRHKITKRGQNVTFRCDPISEHNRLYWYRQTLGQGPEFLTYFQNEAQLEKSRLLSDRFSAERPKGSFSTLEIQRTEQGDSAMYLCASSSSNRGPSSGANVLTFGAGSRLTVL.

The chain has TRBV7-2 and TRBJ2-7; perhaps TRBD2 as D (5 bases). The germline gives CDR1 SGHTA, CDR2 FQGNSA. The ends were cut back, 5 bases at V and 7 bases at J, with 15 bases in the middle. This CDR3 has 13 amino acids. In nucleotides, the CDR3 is TGTGCCAGCAGCGCCCCGGGGAGAGGGGAGCAGTACTTC. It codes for CASSAPGRGEQYF.